This is a list of T cell receptor beta chains from one sample in a study of T cell responses to AZD1222 COVID-19 vaccine. Sequencing was performed with immunoSEQ multiplex PCR; in TCRdb, only in-frame clones are kept and a portion is missing. The top ten clones hold about 2.5% of a sample with around 77,000 clones, roughly 89% of them seen once. Here the sequenced sample was peripheral blood, taken on day 0 of AZD1222 vaccination. These receptors all come from an adult in good health. The CDR3 runs from the conserved cysteine through the conserved F or W. D genes are given only for firm matches. Rows may omit the clone size; those that give it use once, few, many or a size class.

>NA|TRBJ1-5|TRBD1|TRBV19
TGTGCCAGTAGTATCCCCCGCAGGGGGCGCAATCAGCCCCAGCATTTT
CASSIPRRGRNQPQHF
>NA|TRBJ2-5|NA|TRBV5-4
TGTGCCAGCAGCTTGGACCGGTCACAAGAGACCCAGTACTTC
CASSLDRSQETQYF
>few|TRBJ1-4|TRBD1|TRBV11-2
TGTGCCAGCAGCCGCGGGACAGGTGATAATGAAAAACTGTTTTTT
CASSRGTGDNEKLFF
>NA|TRBJ2-2|NA|TRBV25-1
TGTGCCAGCAGTGCCGGAATGAACACCGGGGAGCTGTTTTTT
CASSAGMNTGELFF
>NA|TRBJ2-7|NA|TRBV7-9
TGTGCCAGCAGCCTGAACCAGCCAGAACAGTACTTC
CASSLNQPEQYF
>once|TRBJ1-6|NA|TRBV19
TGTGCCAGTAGTATAGCTATACAGGGTCGTTCACCCCTCCACTTT
CASSIAIQGRSPLHF
>NA|TRBJ1-5|NA|TRBV15
TGTGCCACCAGCAGAGGGACCGATGGCAATCAGCCCCAGCATTTT
CATSRGTDGNQPQHF
>NA|TRBJ2-3|TRBD2|TRBV28
TGTGCCAGCAGCCCAGCGGGAGAGGGGGCAGATACGCAGTATTTT
CASSPAGEGADTQYF
>NA|TRBJ1-6|TRBD1|TRBV6-5
TGTGCCAGCAGCCTCAGGGGGCTTGGGTCACCCCTCCACTTT
CASSLRGLGSPLHF
>NA|TRBJ2-1|TRBD2|TRBV27
TGTGCCAGCTCTAGCGGGATTTGGGATGAGCAGTTCTTC
CASSSGIWDEQFF
>NA|TRBJ2-1|TRBD1|TRBV5-1
TGCGCCAGCAGCTTGGGGGACAGGGCCGACAATGAGCAGTTCTTC
CASSLGDRADNEQFF
>once|TRBJ2-5|NA|TRBV5-1
TGCGCCAGCACGCGGGATAGGGAGACCCAGTACTTC
CASTRDRETQYF
>once|TRBJ2-7|NA|TRBV6-2/TRBV6-3
TGTGCCAGCAGTTACTCGATCGTAGACTCCAACCCCTACGAGCAGTACTTC
CASSYSIVDSNPYEQYF
>NA|TRBJ2-5|NA|TRBV21-1
TGTGCCAGCAGCAAAAGAGCAGGGAAGGGGGAGACCCAGTACTTC
CASSKRAGKGETQYF
>NA|TRBJ1-6|NA|TRBV19
TGTGCCAGTAGTATTCCAGGGATCAATAATTCACCCCTCCACTTT
CASSIPGINNSPLHF
>NA|TRBJ1-1|NA|TRBV28
TGTGCCAGCAGTCCGTTAACGACCACTGAAGCTTTCTTT
CASSPLTTTEAFF
>NA|TRBJ2-5|NA|TRBV28
TGTGCCAGCAGTTTAAGCGGAGAGACCCAGTACTTC
CASSLSGETQYF
>NA|TRBJ2-1|TRBD1|TRBV6-6
TGTGCCAGCAGGGAGGGACAGGGGGGCGGTGAGCAGTTCTTC
CASREGQGGGEQFF